The sequence of this T cell receptor beta chain was determined in a study of shared clonotypes between healthy human individuals. TCRdb's copy holds only in-frame clones and misses some; the assay was immunoSEQ multiplex PCR. Altogether under 2.5 million clones are present, approximately 90% being singletons, with the ten largest covering 0.3% to 0.45%. With V trimmed by 5 bases and J by 8 bases, 7 bases remained unmatched. The CDR3 spans 14 residues. The germline V gene has CDR1 SEHNR and CDR2 FQNEAQ (reference sequence). The sample was naive CD4+ T cells from PBMCs. This sample's subset: CD45RA+ positively selected. This clonotype originated in a man aged 18-30 years in good health. Some clones in this sample may be carry-over from other donors' samples. The chain has TRBV7-9 and TRBJ2-4, with 9 bases lining up with TRBD1. CDR3 bases: TGTGCCAGCAGCCCAGGACAGGGGAGGGACATTCAGTACTTC. Translating gives CASSPGQGRDIQYF.